The 9 T cell receptor beta chains reported below all come from one sample, sequenced in a study of blood T cell repertoires in COVID-19 (dated by TCRdb to the early 2020s). The library was produced with the immunoSEQ multiplex PCR assay. Not all clones reach the TCRdb copy of this immuneACCESS table, which keeps in-frame sequences only. Checked studies attribute under half of the gap to unresolved V genes and leave the rest unexplained. This sample comprises about 87,000 clones, roughly 87% of them detected only once. The biggest ten clones account for approximately 5% of the sample. Sequencing was carried out using peripheral blood. These receptors came from a woman of 80 years or more with acute or convalescent COVID-19.

The rearrangement joins TRBV6-6 to TRBJ2-7; 7 bases line up with TRBD1. V was pared by 2 bases and J by 5 bases, with 9 bases of the junction left unmatched. The CDR3 length is 15 residues. CDR1 and CDR2 (germline): MNHNY, SVGAGI (reference sequence). The CDR3 DNA reads TGTGCCAGCAGTTACCGAGGGACAGCTAGTGACGAGCAGTACTTC. It encodes CASSYRGTASDEQYF.

This chain uses TRBV6-5 with TRBJ1-1; weak D call: TRBD1 (5 bases). V was cut by 5 bases and J by 3 bases, with 16 bases left in between. Germline CDR1 MNHEY, CDR2 SVGAGI. This CDR3 spans 15 amino acids. The CDR3 reads CASSRSRVSHTEAFF. The CDR3 coding sequence is TGTGCCAGCAGTCGTTCCAGGGTCTCGCACACTGAAGCTTTCTTT.

This chain links TRBV6-5 with TRBJ1-1; TRBD1 aligns across 7 bases. The trim removed 10 bases at V and 0 bases at J, leaving 5 bases unmatched. Germline CDR1 is MNHEY and CDR2 is SVGAGI. This CDR3 contains 13 residues. CDR3 loop: CATLQGMNTEAFF. The CDR3, as DNA: TGTGCCACCCTACAGGGGATGAACACTGAAGCTTTCTTT.

This chain connects TRBV2 to TRBJ1-1; 9 bases map to TRBD1. The CDR3 has 13 residues. The V segment lost 6 bases and the J segment 6 bases; nucleotides outside the gene matches: 5. Per germline, CDR1 SNHLY and CDR2 FYNNEI. CDR3 region: CASRGQGGAEAFF. In DNA, the CDR3 is TGTGCCAGCAGGGGACAGGGTGGGGCTGAAGCTTTCTTT.

This chain links TRBV5-1 with TRBJ1-1; D possibly corresponds to TRBD1 (6 bases). The CDR3 is 16 amino acids. Between the trimmed V and J ends, which lost 1 base and 0 bases, there was a span of 13 bases. CDR1 and CDR2 from the germline V gene are SGHRS and YFSETQ. This chain's CDR3 is CASSLMAGVLNTEAFF. The CDR3 DNA reads TGCGCCAGCAGCTTGATGGCAGGGGTATTGAACACTGAAGCTTTCTTT.

This chain links TRBV13 with TRBJ1-1, with D possibly matching TRBD1 (5 bases). This CDR3 region has 15 residues. The V gene's germline CDR1 is PRHDT and CDR2 FYEKMQ (reference sequence). Trimming took off 1 base at V and 6 bases at J, with 15 bases between the two ends. The CDR3: CASSLEGRRGAEAFF. Written as DNA, the CDR3 is TGTGCCAGCAGCTTAGAGGGGCGAAGGGGCGCTGAAGCTTTCTTT.

V gene TRBV19 combines with J gene TRBJ1-5, with 7 bases lining up with TRBD1. The J segment lost 1 base and the V segment lost 6 bases, leaving 9 bases of the junction unmatched. Germline V lookup: CDR1 LNHDA, CDR2 SQIVND (reference sequence). The CDR3 totals 16 residues. The CDR3 loop is CASRDLGQWSNQPQHF. The CDR3 DNA reads TGTGCCAGTAGAGATCTGGGACAGTGGAGCAATCAGCCCCAGCATTTT.

The chain couples TRBV2 to TRBJ1-1; 9 bases agree with TRBD1. The trim removed 6 bases at V and 2 bases at J, leaving 4 bases unmatched. The CDR3 spans 14 residues. The germline V gene has CDR1 SNHLY and CDR2 FYNNEI. The CDR3 nucleotides read TGTGCCAGCAGAGCGGGACAGGGTAACACTGAAGCTTTCTTT. Protein product: CASRAGQGNTEAFF.

V and J are TRBV28 and TRBJ1-1; no clear D. The CDR3 length is 15 residues. Germline CDR1 and CDR2: MDHEN and SYDVKM. V shed 3 bases and J shed 1 base, with 12 bases lying between them. The CDR3: CASSFRLLTNTEAFF. CDR3 in DNA: TGTGCCAGCAGTTTCAGACTTCTAACGAACACTGAAGCTTTCTTT.